Each of the 27 T cell receptor beta chains below was sequenced from the same sample in a study of tumor-infiltrating lymphocytes in primary liver carcinoma (TCRdb year 2017). The reads were generated on an Illumina HiSeq 2500. TCRbeta-specific cDNA was reverse-transcribed from about 500 ng total RNA using a constant-region primer and ProtoScript II reverse transcriptase. Three nested multiplex PCR rounds, following a slightly modified ARM-PCR procedure, were used to build the TCRbeta libraries. Each of the first two PCR rounds ran for roughly 9 cycles and used multiplex TRBV1-TRBV30 forward primers together with a Cbeta reverse primer. The raw public reads went through TCRdb reprocessing: fastp at Q25, MiXCR clone calling, in-frame beta chains kept. All rows with the same CDR3 protein become a single entry with the most common DNA and genes. For this sample there are 100,000 to 150,000 distinct CDR3 sequences; 64% appear just once. 7% to 10% of the sample goes to the ten largest clones.

Total RNA and DNA were co-extracted without cell sorting from roughly 20-30 mg of bulk tissue using the AllPrep DNA/RNA mini kit. Sequencing was performed on liver tumor tissue from sampling region 3. This specimen's cell subset or site label, per the study, means: tumor region T3, left-lateral pole. The receptors shown here come from a woman aged 55-70 years with primary liver carcinoma and hepatitis B virus infection.

A word on this clonotype: The CDR3 carries no conserved terminal phenylalanine or tryptophan, so it likely arises from a read error. The DNA is left out, because the CDR3 cannot be placed on it with certainty; the CDR3 is given as TCRdb lists it. The J gene is TRBJ2-7, the V gene TRBV11-3; the DNA was not used to check the table's D call, TRBD1. Germline CDR1 SGHNT, CDR2 YENEEA. Counting both end residues, the CDR3 totals 15 amino acids. The chain's CDR3 is CASSPGTGGNYEEYI.

Comment on this clonotype: A much more abundant neighbour one base away suggests this may be a read error. This rearrangement joins TRBV30 to TRBJ1-1; possibly TRBD1 for D (5 bases). The V gene's germline CDR1 is GTSNPN and CDR2 SVGIG (reference sequence). The CDR3 has 11 amino acids. The CDR3 protein is CTWSVRDEAFF. In DNA, the CDR3 is TGTACCTGGAGTGTGAGGGACGAGGCTTTCTTT. Looking up the rest from reference TRBV30 and TRBJ1-1 gives the full variable domain: SQTIHQWPATLVQPVGSPLSLECTVEGTSNPNLYWYRQAAGRGLQLLFYSVGIGQISSEVPQNLSASRPQDRQFILSSKKLLLSDSGFYLCTWSVRDEAFFGQGTRLTVV.

In the case of this clonotype: Just one base apart from a much larger clone, this may be a read error. The chain recombines TRBV7-8 with TRBJ2-1; a weak D match, TRBD2 (6 bases). In germline, CDR1 is SGHVS, CDR2 FQNEAQ. The CDR3 has 17 amino acids. The CDR3 loop reads CASSPLASASSYNEPFF. DNA for the CDR3: TGTGCCAGCAGCCCCTTGGCTAGCGCAAGCTCCTACAATGAGCCGTTCTTC.

As to this clonotype: A much larger clonotype is one base distant, so this may be a read error. V is TRBV28 and J is TRBJ2-5; TRBD1 matches 7 bases. Germline lookup yields CDR1 MDHEN and CDR2 SYDVKM. The CDR3 has 13 residues. The CDR3 reads CVSRSQGVKTQYF. Here the CDR3 DNA reads TGTGTCAGCAGGTCGCAGGGGGTAAAGACCCAGTACTTC.

A word on this clonotype: One end of the junction is discordant with germline, which a read error may explain. The J gene is TRBJ2-1, the V gene TRBV11-3; maybe TRBD2 (7 bases). The CDR3 is 17 residues long. Germline lookup yields CDR1 SGHNT and CDR2 YENEEA. The CDR3 sequence: CASILGGGRISYNEQFF. In nucleotides, the CDR3 is TGTGCGAGCATCTTGGGAGGGGGTCGTATATCCTACAATGAGCAGTTCTTC.

This clonotype appeared a few times. This chain uses TRBV7-9 with TRBJ1-3; the D gene is possibly TRBD1 (5 bases). The length of the CDR3 is 13 residues. Germline loops: CDR1 SEHNR, CDR2 FQNEAQ (reference sequence). Trimming removed 4 bases at V and 16 bases at J, with 20 bases between. Here the CDR3 DNA reads TGTGCCAGCAGCTCATCTACCGGGACCCTCGGGTATTTT. It specifies CASSSSTGTLGYF. Looking up the rest from reference TRBV7-9 and TRBJ1-3 gives the full variable domain: DTGVSQNPRHKITKRGQNVTFRCDPISEHNRLYWYRQTLGQGPEFLTYFQNEAQLEKSRLLSDRFSAERPKGSFSTLEIQRTEQGDSAMYLCASSSSTGTLGYFGEGSWLTVV.

The chain combines TRBV6-1 with TRBJ2-5; 10 bases are a match to TRBD2. Germline V gene data show CDR1 as MNHNS and CDR2 as SASEGT. This CDR3 has 16 residues. V lost 6 bases, J lost 7 bases, and 14 bases stayed unmatched. As DNA, the CDR3 is TGTGCCAGCAGCCCAAAACGGTTAGCGGGAGGCGGGACCCAGTACTTC. Translation: CASSPKRLAGGGTQYF.

This clonotype was observed once. The CDR3 carries no conserved terminal phenylalanine or tryptophan, so it likely arises from a read error. The limits of the CDR3 on the DNA are not certain, so only TCRdb's listed CDR3 is given. The genes are TRBV4-1 and TRBJ2-7; no check of the table's D call, TRBD2, against the DNA was made. Counting both end residues, the CDR3 totals 15 amino acids. The germline gives CDR1 MGHRA, CDR2 YSYEKL. The CDR3 region is CASSSSPAGGYEQYS.

To note about this clonotype: At one boundary the junction diverges from the germline segment, which might be a read error. The J gene is TRBJ2-5, the V gene TRBV11-1; D not certain. The length of the CDR3 is 13 residues. Germline assignment: CDR1 SGHAT and CDR2 FQDESV (reference sequence). This chain's CDR3 is CTSSLAIQEIQYF. CDR3 bases: TGTACCAGCAGCTTAGCTATCCAAGAGATCCAGTACTTC.

CDR3 region: CASSPKGTGQNEQYF. Here the CDR3 DNA reads TGTGCCAGCAGCCCAAAAGGGACAGGGCAAAACGAGCAGTACTTC. The V and J genes are TRBV6-6 and TRBJ2-7; 9 bases are shared with TRBD1. The V and J ends lost 6 bases and 5 bases, in that order; junction bases with no gene match: 11. Germline CDR1 is MNHNY and CDR2 is SVGAGI (reference sequence). This CDR3 is 15 amino acids long.

This clonotype was observed a handful of times. This may be a read error: a much more frequent sequence differs by one nucleotide. The chain joins TRBV6-1 to TRBJ2-5; 8 bases fit TRBD2. With 11 bases clipped from V and 1 base from J, the junction kept 12 bases outside the gene matches. Germline V gene sequence: CDR1 MNHNS, CDR2 SASEGT. CDR3 size: 15 residues. Here the CDR3 DNA reads TGTGCCCTCGTGCCCCAAAGCGGGAGCCAAGAGACCCAGTACTTC. It encodes CALVPQSGSQETQYF.

This chain uses TRBV6-1 with TRBJ1-1; D might be TRBD1 (5 bases). The germline V gene has CDR1 MNHNS and CDR2 SASEGT. The CDR3 consists of 13 residues. The CDR3 DNA is TGTGACACCCCGGCGGGGACGAACACTGAAGCTTTCTTT. It encodes CDTPAGTNTEAFF.

This clonotype was counted at least ten times. This chain uses TRBV29-1 with TRBJ2-7; TRBD2 agrees at 14 bases. The V segment lost 3 bases and the J segment 5 bases; nucleotides outside the gene matches: 6. The V gene's germline CDR1 is SQVTM and CDR2 ANQGSEA. This CDR3 contains 15 residues. The CDR3 is CSVEGLAGVDDEQYF. The CDR3 bases are TGCAGCGTTGAGGGACTAGCGGGAGTTGACGACGAGCAGTACTTC.

The sample holds a few counts of this clonotype. Compared with germline, one end of the junction differs, possibly owing to a read error. The gene calls are TRBV7-9 and TRBJ2-5; the D is unclear. The CDR3 runs to 15 residues. Germline V lookup: CDR1 SEHNR, CDR2 FQNEAQ (reference sequence). Here the CDR3 reads CASSIRQSPQEAQYF. The CDR3 DNA is TGTGCCAGCAGCATCAGACAAAGCCCCCAAGAGGCCCAGTACTTC. Drawing the rest from reference TRBV7-9 and TRBJ2-5, the complete variable domain is DTGVSQNPRHKITKRGQNVTFRCDPISEHNRLYWYRQTLGQGPEFLTYFQNEAQLEKSRLLSDRFSAERPKGSFSTLEIQRTEQGDSAMYLCASSIRQSPQEAQYFGPGTRLLVL.

To note about this clonotype: The junction differs from germline at one of its ends, possibly a read error. The chain couples TRBV5-5 to TRBJ2-5; D call uncertain. Per the germline V gene, CDR1 is SGHKS and CDR2 is YYEKEE (reference sequence). CDR3 length: 15 residues. CDR3 coding DNA: TGTGCCAGCAGCTTTGGACCCATGGACCAAGAGACCCAATACTTC. Protein product: CASSFGPMDQETQYF.

There are a few counts of this clonotype. The chain joins TRBV7-2 to TRBJ2-3; D remains ambiguous. The CDR3 has 16 amino acids. The germline V and J ends were trimmed by 0 bases and 3 bases, with 13 bases remaining between them. CDR1 and CDR2 (germline): SGHTA, FQGNSA. The CDR3 protein is CASSLARGWLTDTQYF. The CDR3 DNA reads TGTGCCAGCAGCTTAGCCCGCGGTTGGCTGACAGATACGCAGTATTTT. The variable domain in full, completed from reference TRBV7-2 and TRBJ2-3, reads GAGVSQSPSNKVTEKGKDVELRCDPISGHTALYWYRQSLGQGLEFLIYFQGNSAPDKSGLPSDRFSAERTGGSVSTLTIQRTQQEDSAVYLCASSLARGWLTDTQYFGPGTRLTVL.

The V gene is TRBV6-5, the J gene TRBJ2-3; TRBD2 matches 9 bases. This CDR3 has 14 residues. The V and J ends lost 10 bases and 2 bases, in that order; junction bases with no gene match: 7. CDR1 MNHEY and CDR2 SVGAGI come from the germline V gene. The CDR3 here is CATGASGVTDTQYF. DNA for the CDR3: TGTGCCACCGGAGCTAGCGGGGTCACAGATACGCAGTATTTT.

The CDR3 DNA is TGTGCCTGCAACTCCTACAATGAGCAGTTCTTC. Translating gives CACNSYNEQFF. J is TRBJ2-1 and V is TRBV11-2; D unresolved. Germline V lookup: CDR1 SGHAT, CDR2 FQNNGV. V was cut by 11 bases and J by 0 bases, with 5 bases left in between. The CDR3 is 11 amino acids.

Turning to this clonotype: Possible read error: a much larger clone is one base away. The rearrangement links TRBV6-1 to TRBJ2-3, with D unclear. The J call may not be correct, given that the DNA end is closer to TRBJ1-5. CDR3 size: 14 residues. From germline, CDR1 is MNHNS and CDR2 SASEGT. CDR3 loop: CASSGGFGRDTQHF. The CDR3 DNA follows: TGTGCCAGCAGCGGTGGCTTCGGTAGAGATACGCAGCATTTT.

As to this clonotype: With a much larger clone just one base away, this may be a read error. The gene calls are TRBV7-8 and TRBJ1-6; D remains ambiguous. The germline V gene encodes CDR1 SGHVS and CDR2 FQNEAQ. The CDR3 runs 15 residues. Written as DNA, the CDR3 is TGTGTCAGCAGCTTTCGGGGTGGGCTCAGATCACCCCTCCACTTT. It is translated as CVSSFRGGLRSPLHF.

A note on this clonotype: Germline is not matched at one junction end, which may reflect a read error. Written as DNA, the CDR3 is TGTGCCAGCAGCTCCTCCTTATGGGGCACTGAAGTTTTCTTT. Its translation is CASSSSLWGTEVFF. This chain uses TRBV7-9 with TRBJ1-1; tentatively, D is TRBD1 (5 bases). Germline V gene sequence: CDR1 SEHNR, CDR2 FQNEAQ (reference sequence). CDR3 length equals 14 residues.

This clonotype was seen many times. The chain joins TRBV30 to TRBJ1-5; tentative D call: TRBD1 (5 bases). V was pared by 4 bases and J by 7 bases, with 20 bases between. The CDR3 is made up of 15 amino acids. Looked up from germline, CDR1 is GTSNPN and CDR2 is SVGIG (reference sequence). The CDR3 spells CAWKLPGPKPQPQHF. The CDR3 nucleotides are TGTGCCTGGAAGCTGCCGGGACCAAAACCCCAGCCCCAGCATTTT.

A word on this clonotype: Given the absence of the conserved phenylalanine or tryptophan at the CDR3 end, a read error is likely. The rearrangement joins TRBV12-3 or TRBV12-4 to TRBJ2-7; no reliable D call. The length of the CDR3 is 13 residues. V was trimmed by 6 bases and J by 2 bases, leaving 11 bases between them. This CDR3 reads CASSRTEPYEQYL. CDR3 nucleotide sequence: TGTGCCAGCAGCCGAACAGAGCCCTACGAGCAGTACCTC.

To note about this clonotype: A much larger clone lies one base from this, so it may be a read error. The chain uses TRBV28 and TRBJ1-2, with TRBD1 matching 7 bases. The CDR3 covers 13 residues. The germline CDR1 and CDR2 sequences are MDHEN and SYDVKM. The CDR3 protein is CVSSFRQGVRYTF. The CDR3, as DNA: TGTGTCAGCAGTTTTCGACAGGGTGTTCGCTACACCTTC.

The chain is built from TRBV12-3 or TRBV12-4 and TRBJ1-4; D not resolved. The CDR3 runs 15 residues. V dropped 4 bases and J dropped 0 bases, with 9 bases sitting between them. The CDR3 region is CASSSPWTTNEKLFF. CDR3 DNA sequence: TGTGCCAGCAGTTCCCCCTGGACAACTAATGAAAAACTGTTTTTT.

Of note for this clonotype: This sequence may be a read error, since a much larger clone differs from it by one base. The chain couples TRBV29-1 to TRBJ1-3, with unresolved D. CDR1 is SQVTM, CDR2 ANQGSEA, per germline. CDR3 size: 14 residues. Trimming took 8 bases from V and 0 from J, leaving 14 bases between them. This CDR3 is CSLGGFNSGNTIYF. The DNA for the CDR3 is TGCAGCCTTGGAGGGTTTAACTCTGGAAACACCATATATTTT.

In DNA, the CDR3 is TGTGCTAATGGCCAACAGGGGGTAGGGGAGACCCAGTACTTC. Encoded protein: CANGQQGVGETQYF. This chain uses TRBV12-5 with TRBJ2-5; 8 bases match TRBD1. Germline values: CDR1 LGHNT, CDR2 FRNRAP. CDR3 size: 14 residues. The J segment lost 5 bases and the V segment lost 10 bases, leaving 12 bases of the junction unmatched.